The rows below give T cell receptor beta chains drawn from one sample of a study of molecular identifiers for immune sequencing clone quantification. TCRdb passed the PCR reads through MiXCR, listing each CDR3 protein once. The sample yields about 320,000 distinct CDR3 sequences, about 21% seen once. The sequenced material came from naive CD8+ T cells from blood, with Jurkat cell RNA spiked in. The receptors shown here come from a human donor in good health. Some libraries in this study had Jurkat cell RNA spiked in. The CDR3 runs from the conserved cysteine through the conserved F or W. The D gene is left open where the match is weak. Rows give clone size only sometimes, using once, few, many, or a class for an expanded clone.

TRBD2 TRBJ2-2 TRBV5-1 many CASRDLGGRSSTGELFF TGCGCCAGCAGGGACCTTGGCGGGAGGTCGAGCACCGGGGAGCTGTTTTTT
- TRBJ2-5 TRBV29-1 - CSVEQSQETQYF TGCAGCGTTGAGCAGTCCCAAGAGACCCAGTACTTC
- TRBJ2-3 TRBV7-3 - CASSRGTDFWDTQYF TGTGCCAGCAGCCGGGGGACCGATTTTTGGGATACGCAGTATTTT
TRBD2 TRBJ2-7 TRBV27 - CASSLKGLAGESSYEQYF TGTGCCAGCAGCCTAAAGGGACTAGCGGGAGAGAGCTCCTACGAGCAGTACTTC
- TRBJ2-3 TRBV14 many CASSQLSNTDTQYF TGTGCCAGCAGCCAACTGAGTAACACAGATACGCAGTATTTT
- TRBJ1-1 TRBV19 - CASTPGGAEAFF TGTGCCAGTACCCCGGGTGGTGCTGAAGCTTTCTTT
TRBD2 TRBJ2-5 TRBV13 many CASSLSLADLQETQYF TGTGCCAGCAGCTTAAGCCTAGCGGACCTACAAGAGACCCAGTACTTC
- TRBJ2-3 TRBV27 - CASSLLSYWAGTDTQYF TGTGCCAGCAGTTTACTCTCTTACTGGGCTGGCACAGATACGCAGTATTTT
- TRBJ2-1 TRBV7-9 many CASSGLLIYNEQFF TGTGCCAGCAGTGGACTATTGATCTACAATGAGCAGTTCTTC
- TRBJ2-7 TRBV7-9 - CASSFAYPGDEQYF TGTGCCAGCAGCTTTGCGTATCCCGGGGACGAGCAGTACTTC
TRBD1 TRBJ2-2 TRBV29-1 few CSVGQGATGELFF TGCAGCGTGGGACAGGGTGCAACCGGGGAGCTGTTTTTT
- TRBJ1-1 TRBV27 many CASSLIGMNTEAFF TGTGCCAGCAGTTTGATAGGAATGAACACTGAAGCTTTCTTT
- TRBJ1-1 TRBV4-3 - CASSQVRGAEAFF TGCGCCAGCAGCCAAGTACGGGGGGCGGAAGCTTTCTTT
TRBD1 TRBJ1-2 TRBV12-3/TRBV12-4 few CASSPPPLQGPLLGYGYTF TGTGCCAGCAGTCCCCCACCGCTACAGGGGCCATTATTGGGCTATGGCTACACCTTC
- TRBJ2-1 TRBV5-1 many CASSLRWGAYNEQFF TGCGCCAGCAGCTTGCGCTGGGGCGCCTACAATGAGCAGTTCTTC
TRBD1 TRBJ2-2 TRBV5-5 few CASSMTGQGDTGELFF TGTGCCAGCAGTATGACAGGACAGGGAGACACCGGGGAGCTGTTTTTT
- TRBJ1-2 TRBV29-1 - CSVGLGRGNYGYTF TGCAGCGTCGGGTTAGGGAGGGGGAACTATGGCTACACCTTC
- TRBJ1-1 TRBV13 many CASRQYLMNTEAFF TGTGCCAGCCGACAGTATTTGATGAACACTGAAGCTTTCTTT
- TRBJ1-2 TRBV7-9 - CASSVRLGRFYGCTF TGTGCCAGCAGCGTCCGTCTGGGACGGTTCTATGGCTGCACCTTC
- TRBJ2-5 TRBV4-3 many CASSQDRDETQYF TGCGCCAGCAGCCAAGATCGTGACGAGACCCAGTACTTC
- TRBJ1-2 TRBV29-1 many CSVEVLDHGAVGYTF TGCAGCGTTGAAGTCCTCGACCATGGCGCCGTGGGCTACACCTTC
- TRBJ1-5 TRBV19 - CASTTDGYSNQPQHF TGTGCCAGTACCACGGACGGCTATAGCAATCAGCCCCAGCATTTT
- TRBJ2-7 TRBV30 - CAWGDGVGHEQYF TGTGCCTGGGGCGACGGGGTAGGCCACGAGCAGTACTTC
TRBD2 TRBJ2-2 TRBV7-8 many CASIKGTSFTGELFF TGTGCCAGCATCAAAGGGACTAGCTTCACCGGGGAGCTGTTTTTT
- TRBJ1-1 TRBV27 many CASSAQANTEAFF TGTGCCAGCAGTGCACAGGCGAACACTGAAGCTTTCTTT
TRBD2 TRBJ2-7 TRBV20-1 - CSAKLAGVYEQYF TGCAGTGCTAAGCTAGCGGGCGTCTACGAGCAGTACTTC
TRBD2 TRBJ2-1 TRBV4-1 few CASSSGTSGYNEQFF TGCGCCAGCAGCTCTGGGACTAGCGGATACAATGAGCAGTTCTTC
- TRBJ1-1 TRBV11-2 few CASSLMGVVATEAFF TGTGCCAGCAGCTTGATGGGTGTGGTCGCTACTGAAGCTTTCTTT
- TRBJ1-5 TRBV6-2/TRBV6-3 - CASSSIGSTYQPQHF TGTGCCAGCAGTTCCATCGGCAGCACCTATCAGCCCCAGCATTTT
- TRBJ1-1 TRBV29-1 many CSASPEAFF TGCAGCGCCAGCCCTGAAGCTTTCTTT
TRBD1 TRBJ1-1 TRBV6-2/TRBV6-3 many CASSNDRDNTEAFF TGTGCCAGCAGTAATGACAGGGATAACACTGAAGCTTTCTTT
- TRBJ2-2 TRBV4-3 - CASSQDSPRAMNTGELFF TGCGCCAGCAGCCAAGATAGTCCCAGGGCCATGAACACCGGGGAGCTGTTTTTT
- TRBJ2-3 TRBV28 few CASTGRGTDTQYF TGTGCCAGCACCGGCAGGGGCACAGATACGCAGTATTTT
- TRBJ2-5 TRBV28 many CASRTQQDPGSRETQYF TGTGCCAGCAGAACCCAACAAGACCCCGGTTCCCGAGAGACCCAGTACTTC
TRBD2 TRBJ2-2 TRBV20-1 few CSASDTKQTSGWTGELFF TGCAGTGCTAGTGATACTAAGCAGACTAGCGGGTGGACCGGGGAGCTGTTTTTT
- TRBJ1-1 TRBV27 many CASSPLLDSWDTEAFF TGTGCCAGCAGTCCCTTATTGGACAGCTGGGACACTGAAGCTTTCTTT
- TRBJ2-4 TRBV27 many CASSLSIPLDKNIQYF TGTGCCAGCAGTTTATCGATCCCGTTAGACAAAAACATTCAGTACTTC
TRBD2 TRBJ2-1 TRBV5-4 many CASSLTAGGRYNEQFF TGTGCCAGCAGCTTAACGGCGGGGGGGCGGTACAATGAGCAGTTCTTC
- TRBJ2-2 TRBV14 many CASSQGGNTGELFF TGTGCCAGCAGCCAAGGAGGTAACACCGGGGAGCTGTTTTTT
- TRBJ2-3 TRBV27 many CASSPSPDTQYF TGTGCCAGCAGTCCAAGTCCAGATACGCAGTATTTT
- TRBJ1-1 TRBV5-4 many CASSYRTVGTEAFF TGTGCCAGCAGCTATCGGACCGTAGGCACTGAAGCTTTCTTT
TRBD1 TRBJ1-4 TRBV20-1 many CSARVQGYDEKLFF TGCAGTGCTAGAGTACAGGGGTACGATGAAAAACTGTTTTTT
- TRBJ2-7 TRBV11-2 few CASSSPGRTSSYEQYF TGTGCCAGCAGCTCCCCGGGGCGGACGAGCTCCTACGAGCAGTACTTC
TRBD1 TRBJ1-1 TRBV27 many CASSTDRGHTGAFF TGTGCCAGCAGTACGGACAGGGGCCATACGGGAGCTTTCTTT
TRBD2 TRBJ2-1 TRBV12-3/TRBV12-4 once CASRPRTSSPNEQSF TGTGCCAGCAGGCCAAGGACTAGCTCCCCAAATGAGCAGTCCTTC
- TRBJ1-2 TRBV11-2 few CASSPDQGSYGYTF TGTGCCAGCAGCCCTGACCAGGGGAGCTATGGCTACACCTTC
TRBD2 TRBJ2-7 TRBV7-9 - CASSPRTSGSPSQQYF TGTGCCAGCAGCCCCCGGACTAGCGGGAGTCCAAGCCAGCAGTACTTC
- TRBJ1-4 TRBV6-1 - CAGSGNRNEADEKLFF TGTGCCGGCAGTGGAAACAGGAACGAAGCCGATGAAAAACTGTTTTTT
- TRBJ2-3 TRBV29-1 many CSVEDSSDTQYF TGCAGCGTTGAAGACTCCTCGGATACGCAGTATTTT
TRBD1 TRBJ2-7 TRBV29-1 many CSVRQGRSYEQYF TGCAGCGTCCGACAGGGCCGCTCCTACGAGCAGTACTTC
- TRBJ2-7 TRBV20-1 many CSASVSSYEQYF TGCAGTGCTAGTGTGAGCTCCTACGAGCAGTACTTC
- TRBJ2-7 TRBV5-8 - CASTEIPPKTYEQYF TGTGCCAGCACCGAAATCCCCCCTAAGACCTACGAGCAGTACTTC
- TRBJ1-2 TRBV9 - CASSVSSGIEQNLGYTF TGTGCCAGCAGCGTAAGTTCAGGTATCGAACAGAATCTTGGCTACACCTTC
- TRBJ1-1 TRBV29-1 many CSVDGLQGGYPEAFF TGCAGCGTTGATGGGCTCCAAGGCGGATACCCTGAAGCTTTCTTT